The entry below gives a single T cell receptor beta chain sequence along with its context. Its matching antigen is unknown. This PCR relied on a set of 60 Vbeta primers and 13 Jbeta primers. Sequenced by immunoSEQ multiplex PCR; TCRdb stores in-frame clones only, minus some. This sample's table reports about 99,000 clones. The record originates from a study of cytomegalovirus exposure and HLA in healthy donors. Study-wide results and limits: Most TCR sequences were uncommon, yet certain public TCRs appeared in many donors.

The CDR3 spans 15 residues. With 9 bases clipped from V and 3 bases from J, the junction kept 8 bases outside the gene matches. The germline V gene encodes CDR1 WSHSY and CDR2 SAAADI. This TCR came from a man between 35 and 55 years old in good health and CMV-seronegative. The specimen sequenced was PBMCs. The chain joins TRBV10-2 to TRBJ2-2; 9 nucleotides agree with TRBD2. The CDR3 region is CASSLTSGYTGELFF. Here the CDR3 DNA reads TGCGCCAGTTCCTTGACTAGCGGATACACCGGGGAGCTGTTTTTT.